The T cell receptor (beta chain) described here comes from a study of CD8 T cells in Susac syndrome. It was with random hexamers that 0.5 to 1 ug RNA was reverse transcribed. The immunoSEQ assay covered 54 Vbeta and 13 Jbeta segments for CDR3. TCRdb reanalysed the immunoSEQ multiplex PCR reads using MiXCR and keeps one entry per CDR3 protein. The table includes 150,000 to 190,000 distinct CDR3 sequences, 95% to 96% detected once. The ends were cut back, 5 bases at V and 5 bases at J, with 16 bases in the middle. This CDR3 spans 15 amino acids. Germline CDR1 reads SGHTA; CDR2 reads FQGTGA. Bulk CD8+ and CD4+ cells came from magnetic negative isolation; CD8+ TEMRA by FACS.

Specimen: CD8+ T cells from PBMCs. The receptor was isolated from a human donor with multiple sclerosis. V is TRBV7-3 and J is TRBJ1-5; TRBD1 might be the D (6 bases). CDR3 DNA sequence: TGTGCCAGCAGCAGACCTCGGGCAGGGGATCAGCCCCAGCATTTT. Translated: CASSRPRAGDQPQHF.